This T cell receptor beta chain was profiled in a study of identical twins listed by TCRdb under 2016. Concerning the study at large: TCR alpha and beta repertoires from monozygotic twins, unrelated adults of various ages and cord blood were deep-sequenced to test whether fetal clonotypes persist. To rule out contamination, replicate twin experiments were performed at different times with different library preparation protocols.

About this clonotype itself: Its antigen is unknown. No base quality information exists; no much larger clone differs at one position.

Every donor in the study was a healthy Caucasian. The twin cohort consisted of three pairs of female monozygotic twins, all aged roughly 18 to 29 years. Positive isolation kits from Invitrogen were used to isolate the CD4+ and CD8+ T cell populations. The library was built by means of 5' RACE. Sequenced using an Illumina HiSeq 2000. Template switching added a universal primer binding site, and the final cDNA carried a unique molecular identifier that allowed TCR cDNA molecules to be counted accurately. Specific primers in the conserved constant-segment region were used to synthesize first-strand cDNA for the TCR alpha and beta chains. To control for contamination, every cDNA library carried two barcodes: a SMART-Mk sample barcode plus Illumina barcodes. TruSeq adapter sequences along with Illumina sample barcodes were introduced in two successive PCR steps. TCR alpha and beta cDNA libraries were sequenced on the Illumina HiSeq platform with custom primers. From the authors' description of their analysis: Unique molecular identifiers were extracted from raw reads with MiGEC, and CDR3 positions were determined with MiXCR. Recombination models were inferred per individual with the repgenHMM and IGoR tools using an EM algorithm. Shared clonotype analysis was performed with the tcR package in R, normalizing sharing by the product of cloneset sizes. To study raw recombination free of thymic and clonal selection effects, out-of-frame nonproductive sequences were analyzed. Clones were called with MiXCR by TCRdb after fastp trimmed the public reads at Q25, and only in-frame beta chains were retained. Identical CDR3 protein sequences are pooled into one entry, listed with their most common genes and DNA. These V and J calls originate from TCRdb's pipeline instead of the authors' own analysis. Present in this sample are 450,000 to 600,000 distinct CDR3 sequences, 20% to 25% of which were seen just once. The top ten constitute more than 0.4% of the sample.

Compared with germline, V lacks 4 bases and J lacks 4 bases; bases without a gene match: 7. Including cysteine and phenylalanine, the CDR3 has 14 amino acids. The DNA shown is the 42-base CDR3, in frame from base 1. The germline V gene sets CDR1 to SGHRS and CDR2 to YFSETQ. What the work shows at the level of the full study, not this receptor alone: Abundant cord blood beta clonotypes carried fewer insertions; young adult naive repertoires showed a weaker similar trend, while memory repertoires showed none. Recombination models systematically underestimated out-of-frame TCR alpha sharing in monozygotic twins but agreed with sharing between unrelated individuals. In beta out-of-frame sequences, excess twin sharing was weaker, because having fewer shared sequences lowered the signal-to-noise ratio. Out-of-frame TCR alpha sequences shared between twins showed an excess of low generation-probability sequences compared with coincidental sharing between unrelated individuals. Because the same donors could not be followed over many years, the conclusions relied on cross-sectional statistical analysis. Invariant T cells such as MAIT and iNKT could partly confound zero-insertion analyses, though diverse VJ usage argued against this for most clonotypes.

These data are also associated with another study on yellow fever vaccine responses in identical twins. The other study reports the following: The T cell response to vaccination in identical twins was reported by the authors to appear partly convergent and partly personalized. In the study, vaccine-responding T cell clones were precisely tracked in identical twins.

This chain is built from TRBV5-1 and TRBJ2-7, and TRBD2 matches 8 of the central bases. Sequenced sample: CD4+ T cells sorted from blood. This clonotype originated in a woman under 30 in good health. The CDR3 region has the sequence CASSLEGTRYEQYF. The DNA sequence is TGCGCCAGCAGCCTGGAGGGGACTAGATACGAGCAGTACTTC.